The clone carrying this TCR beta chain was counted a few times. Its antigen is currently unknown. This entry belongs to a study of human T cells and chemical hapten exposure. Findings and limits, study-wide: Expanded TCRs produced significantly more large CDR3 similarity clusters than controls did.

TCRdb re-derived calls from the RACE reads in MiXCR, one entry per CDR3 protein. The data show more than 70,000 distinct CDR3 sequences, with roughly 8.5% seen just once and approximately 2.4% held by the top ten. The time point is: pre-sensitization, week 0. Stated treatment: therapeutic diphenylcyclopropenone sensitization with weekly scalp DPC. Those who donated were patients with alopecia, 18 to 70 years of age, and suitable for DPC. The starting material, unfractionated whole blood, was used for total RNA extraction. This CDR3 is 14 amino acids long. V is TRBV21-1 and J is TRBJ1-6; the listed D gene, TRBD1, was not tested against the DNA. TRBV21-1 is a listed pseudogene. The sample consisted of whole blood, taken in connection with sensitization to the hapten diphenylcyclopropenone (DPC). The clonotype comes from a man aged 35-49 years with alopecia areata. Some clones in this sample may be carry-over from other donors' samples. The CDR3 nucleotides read TGTGCCAGCAGCAAACTTCGGGGCCGCCAGCCCCTCCACTTT. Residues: CASSKLRGRQPLHF.